This T cell receptor beta chain is from a study of Ad26.COV2.S vaccination and SARS-CoV-2 variants. Notes on the study in general: Measurement of non-spike TCR breadth gave similar results in vaccine and placebo recipients. CD8+ and CD4+ T cells specific for spike reportedly responded with substantial breadth after vaccination.

CDR1 SGHTA and CDR2 FQGNSA come from the germline V gene. The CDR3 extends over 19 amino acids. V trimming: 5 bases; J trimming: 0 bases; junction bases outside the gene matches: 14. Described treatment: roughly 18 received Ad26.COV2.S at low or high dose, single or two shots; five or six received placebo; per-sample allocation not given. Day 63 after the first vaccine or placebo injection was the time point for sampling. Sequenced by immunoSEQ multiplex PCR; TCRdb stores in-frame clones only, minus some. The table has roughly 510,000 clones, about 83% seen once; the top ten hold 10% to 15%. A note on this clone: What it recognizes is unknown.

V and J are TRBV7-2 and TRBJ2-7, with TRBD2 matching 12 bases. This TCR derives from a person between 18 and 65 years old who received the Ad26.COV2.S COVID-19 vaccine or a placebo. The sample consisted of peripheral blood, taken in a trial of Ad26.COV2.S vaccine versus placebo. The CDR3 loop reads CASSQRLAGERAGSYEQYF. CDR3 bases: TGTGCCAGCAGCCAGAGACTAGCGGGAGAGAGGGCAGGCTCCTACGAGCAGTACTTC. The full variable domain, its missing parts supplied by reference TRBV7-2 and TRBJ2-7, is GAGVSQSPSNKVTEKGKDVELRCDPISGHTALYWYRQSLGQGLEFLIYFQGNSAPDKSGLPSDRFSAERTGGSVSTLTIQRTQQEDSAVYLCASSQRLAGERAGSYEQYFGPGTRLTVT.